This TCR beta chain came from a study of shared clonotypes between healthy human individuals. Study-wide results and caveats: It was anticipated that sequencing depth would influence how many clonotypes donors shared.

Comments on this clone: Its target is not known.

The genomic DNA of each subset was split evenly across several immunoSEQ plates. Clones were sequenced by immunoSEQ multiplex PCR, and TCRdb holds only the in-frame ones, with some missing. The sample includes some 1.5 million clones, about 96% of them seen just once. V lost 8 bases, J lost 10 bases, and 10 bases stayed unmatched. Germline-derived CDR1 and CDR2 are SGHDT and YYEEEE. The CDR3 contains 13 residues. The sequence was obtained from a man under 40 in good health. Source material: naive CD4+ T cells sorted from blood. Subset described: CD45RA+ positively selected. The V and J genes are TRBV5-6 and TRBJ1-3, with 9 bases that match TRBD1. The CDR3 DNA reads TGTGCCAGTTCGCCGGGACAGGGACGTACCATATATTTT. This codes for CASSPGQGRTIYF.